The 27 T cell receptor beta chains given below trace back to one sample, sequenced in a study of cytomegalovirus exposure and HLA in healthy donors. Primers for the PCR totalled 60 Vbeta and 13 Jbeta. Sequenced by immunoSEQ multiplex PCR; TCRdb stores in-frame clones only, minus some. The top ten clones hold around 0.93% of a sample with roughly 170,000 clones, roughly 84% of them seen once. Material for sequencing was PBMCs. These receptors were collected from a man under 40 in good health and CMV-seronegative.

This clone turned up a few times. CDR3: CASGLAGSTYEQYF. The CDR3 coding sequence is TGTGCCAGCGGACTAGCGGGGTCTACTTACGAGCAGTACTTC. The chain links TRBV28 to TRBJ2-7, with TRBD2 identical over 12 bases. Germline CDR1 is MDHEN and CDR2 is SYDVKM. The CDR3 sequence is 14 residues long. V was pared by 8 bases and J by 4 bases, with 6 bases of the junction left unmatched.

The chain recombines TRBV11-2 with TRBJ1-4, with TRBD1 matching over 10 bases. This CDR3 comprises 15 residues. Trimming removed 5 bases from V and 7 bases from J; junction bases left unmatched: 7. Germline-derived CDR1 and CDR2 are SGHAT and FQNNGV. This chain's CDR3 is CASSQIRDRGEKLFF. For the CDR3, the DNA is TGTGCCAGCAGCCAAATCCGGGACAGGGGTGAAAAACTGTTTTTT.

The chain employs TRBV5-1 and TRBJ1-6; no firm D call. Germline V gene lookup returns CDR1 SGHRS and CDR2 YFSETQ. V lost 0 bases and J 7 bases, leaving 8 bases between the germline ends. The CDR3 consists of 14 residues. The CDR3 bases are TGCGCCAGCAGCTTGGGAACAGTCAATTCACCCCTCCACTTT. Residues: CASSLGTVNSPLHF.

The chain carries TRBV6-5 and TRBJ2-3; no firm D call. The CDR3 length is 13 residues. The V end lost 0 bases, the J end lost 2 bases, and 3 bases lay between the germline ends. Germline CDR1 is MNHEY and CDR2 is SVGAGI. DNA of the CDR3: TGTGCCAGCAGTTACTCCCTCACAGATACGCAGTATTTT. Translating it yields CASSYSLTDTQYF.

The CDR3 DNA reads as TGTGCCAGTACTCCGGGAGCCTATGGCTACACCTTC. It encodes CASTPGAYGYTF. The V gene is TRBV19, the J gene TRBJ1-2; no definite D call. Trimming took 7 bases from V and 4 from J, leaving 10 bases between them. Germline V CDR1 and CDR2: LNHDA, SQIVND (reference sequence). The CDR3 has 12 amino acids.

The chain is built from TRBV11-2 and TRBJ2-2; 8 nucleotides agree with TRBD1. Unmatched junction bases numbered 4, after V lost 5 bases and J lost 5 bases. This CDR3 is 14 amino acids long. CDR1 is SGHAT, CDR2 FQNNGV, per germline. For the CDR3, the DNA is TGTGCCAGCAGCCCGGACAGGGCGACCGGGGAGCTGTTTTTT. The encoded protein is CASSPDRATGELFF.

The V and J genes are TRBV4-1 and TRBJ1-2; D is ambiguous. The germline V gene encodes CDR1 MGHRA and CDR2 YSYEKL. V lost 1 base to trimming and J lost 2 bases, with 11 bases between them. The CDR3 contains 15 residues. Here the CDR3 reads CASSQAAGENYGYTF. CDR3 coding DNA: TGCGCCAGCAGCCAAGCTGCGGGCGAGAACTATGGCTACACCTTC.

This clone was detected once. This chain joins TRBV4-3 and TRBJ1-2, with D uncertain. V was clipped by 3 bases and J by 7 bases, with 21 bases between them. CDR1 LGHNA and CDR2 YSLEER come from the germline V gene. The CDR3 loop spans 16 amino acids. The CDR3 loop reads CASSQARTVLGGGYTF. The CDR3 DNA reads as TGCGCCAGCAGCCAGGCGAGGACCGTTCTAGGAGGTGGCTACACCTTC.

The V call is TRBV30, the J call TRBJ2-2; no clear D. V lost 2 bases, J lost 1 base, and 14 bases lay in between. The germline gives CDR1 GTSNPN, CDR2 SVGIG (reference sequence). The CDR3 length is 16 residues. In DNA form, the CDR3 reads TGTGCCTGGAGTTCCTTATTACACGTGAACACCGGGGAGCTGTTTTTT. Translating it yields CAWSSLLHVNTGELFF.

The chain couples TRBV18 to TRBJ2-5; tentatively, D is TRBD1 (5 bases). The V and J ends lost 3 bases and 5 bases respectively, with 10 bases between them. Per the germline V gene, CDR1 is KGHSH and CDR2 is LQKENI. The CDR3 runs to 13 residues. CDR3 nucleotide sequence: TGTGCCAGCTCACCGGCAGGGCGGGAGACCCAGTACTTC. It codes for CASSPAGRETQYF.

This clone was recorded only once. The chain couples TRBV6-5 to TRBJ1-5; 8 bases line up with TRBD1. CDR1 and CDR2 from the germline V gene are MNHEY and SVGAGI. The CDR3 consists of 15 residues. With 5 bases clipped from V and 4 bases from J, the junction kept 7 bases outside the gene matches. The CDR3 DNA is TGTGCCAGCAGTCCTACAGGGGGTGCAAATCAGCCCCAGCATTTT. It translates to CASSPTGGANQPQHF.

This chain uses TRBV9 with TRBJ1-1; 9 nucleotides match TRBD1. Germline V lookup: CDR1 SGDLS, CDR2 YYNGEE. This CDR3 has 16 residues. Trimming cost V 0 bases and J 0 bases; bases outside gene matches: 3. The CDR3, as DNA: TGTGCCAGCAGCGTAGGGGGACAGGGCATGAACACTGAAGCTTTCTTT. Amino acid sequence: CASSVGGQGMNTEAFF.

A remark on this clone: No conserved phenylalanine or tryptophan ends this CDR3, so it is likely a read error. The DNA is omitted, as the CDR3 cannot be located on it reliably, and the CDR3 follows TCRdb's listing. The V call is TRBV11-2, the J call TRBJ1-2; no DNA check was done on the table's D call, TRBD1. Germline CDR1 SGHAT, CDR2 FQNNGV. The CDR3 adds up to 14 amino acids, both ends counted. CDR3 residues: CASSLDRDDRPRWY.

The chain links TRBV5-1 to TRBJ2-3; 7 bases align to TRBD2. This CDR3 has 14 residues. In germline, CDR1 is SGHRS, CDR2 YFSETQ. Unmatched junction bases numbered 4, after V lost 0 bases and J lost 6 bases. The CDR3 loop is CASSLERGGDTQYF. In DNA, the CDR3 is TGCGCCAGCAGCTTGGAGCGGGGAGGGGATACGCAGTATTTT.

The gene calls are TRBV5-1 and TRBJ2-1, with TRBD2 matching over 8 bases. This CDR3 has 14 residues. CDR1 SGHRS and CDR2 YFSETQ come from the germline V gene. J was trimmed by 9 bases and V by 7 bases; bases with no gene match: 12. CDR3 DNA sequence: TGCGCCAGCGGGGAAACGGGGGGGCCGGGTGAGCAGTTCTTC. The encoded protein is CASGETGGPGEQFF.

V is TRBV14 and J is TRBJ2-2; weak D call: TRBD2 (5 bases). Germline CDR1 is SGHDN and CDR2 is FVKESK. V was clipped by 6 bases and J by 6 bases, with 11 bases between them. The CDR3 consists of 13 residues. CDR3 DNA: TGTGCCAGCAGACCACTAGGAGCCGGGGAGCTGTTTTTT. It translates to CASRPLGAGELFF.

The CDR3 reads CASSPRAGGFAEQFF. The CDR3 DNA reads TGTGCCAGCAGTCCCCGTGCGGGGGGGTTCGCCGAGCAGTTCTTC. V usage is TRBV6-6 and J usage is TRBJ2-1; 9 bases match TRBD2. The CDR3 totals 15 residues. The V and J ends lost 5 bases and 10 bases, in that order; junction bases with no gene match: 12. Germline CDR1 reads MNHNY; CDR2 reads SVGAGI (reference sequence).

The chain links TRBV9 to TRBJ2-1; D may be TRBD2 (6 bases). The CDR3 is 14 residues long. V gave up 0 bases and J gave up 10 bases, with 14 bases separating them. Germline-derived CDR1 and CDR2 are SGDLS and YYNGEE. Written as DNA, the CDR3 is TGTGCCAGCAGCGTAGGGGGACTCGATAAGGAGCAGTTCTTC. Protein: CASSVGGLDKEQFF.

The genes are TRBV11-3 and TRBJ2-5; tentative D call: TRBD1 (5 bases). The J call may be in error: the DNA end matches TRBJ2-7 better. Germline V gene sequence: CDR1 SGHNT, CDR2 YENEEA. The CDR3 runs 15 residues. CDR3 region: CASSLASGQTYEQYF. The DNA for the CDR3 is TGTGCCAGCAGCTTAGCATCAGGGCAGACCTACGAGCAGTACTTC.

The V and J genes are TRBV10-2 and TRBJ2-7; possibly TRBD2 for D (5 bases). Germline CDR1 and CDR2: WSHSY and SAAADI. Trimming removed 2 bases from V and 7 bases from J, with 12 bases in between. The CDR3 runs to 13 residues. Written as DNA, the CDR3 is TGCGCCAGCAGTGAGGGCTTTACGGGGGAGCAGTACTTC. This encodes CASSEGFTGEQYF.

The gene calls are TRBV7-2 and TRBJ2-7; the match to TRBD2 covers 10 bases. The CDR3 covers 14 residues. The trim removed 3 bases at V and 3 bases at J, leaving 2 bases unmatched. CDR1 and CDR2 from the germline V gene are SGHTA and FQGNSA. The CDR3 region has the DNA TGTGCCAGCAGCTTTAGCGGGGGGTACTACGAGCAGTACTTC. This codes for CASSFSGGYYEQYF. The complete variable domain, with remaining parts taken from reference TRBV7-2 and TRBJ2-7, reads GAGVSQSPSNKVTEKGKDVELRCDPISGHTALYWYRQSLGQGLEFLIYFQGNSAPDKSGLPSDRFSAERTGGSVSTLTIQRTQQEDSAVYLCASSFSGGYYEQYFGPGTRLTVT.

The chain combines TRBV9 with TRBJ2-1; 11 nucleotides agree with TRBD2. J lost 4 bases, V lost 0 bases, and 15 bases had no gene match. CDR3 length equals 20 residues. Germline V lookup: CDR1 SGDLS, CDR2 YYNGEE. The CDR3 coding sequence is TGTGCCAGCAGCGTAGATCCCGTGGGGGTAGCGGGAGGGGGTTACAATGAGCAGTTCTTC. Residues: CASSVDPVGVAGGGYNEQFF.

This chain connects TRBV6-1 to TRBJ1-2; 7 positions match TRBD1. V was clipped by 3 bases and J by 3 bases; unmatched bases: 7. Germline V gives CDR1 MNHNS, CDR2 SASEGT. The CDR3 is 15 amino acids. DNA of the CDR3: TGTGCCAGCAGTGATCCTTGGACAGGAGACTATGGCTACACCTTC. It translates to CASSDPWTGDYGYTF.

This chain uses TRBV7-8 with TRBJ2-5, with TRBD2 matching 9 bases. This CDR3 is 18 amino acids long. With V trimmed by 6 bases and J by 0 bases, 14 bases remained unmatched. Germline V lookup: CDR1 SGHVS, CDR2 FQNEAQ. The CDR3 DNA follows: TGTGCCAGCAGGACCTTTAGCGGGGGCTCATTCAACCAAGAGACCCAGTACTTC. Protein product: CASRTFSGGSFNQETQYF.

The rearrangement joins TRBV7-2 to TRBJ1-1, with 7 positions matching TRBD1. Germline CDR1 SGHTA, CDR2 FQGNSA. V shed 6 bases, J shed 4 bases, and the junction held 8 bases outside the gene matches. The CDR3 totals 14 residues. CDR3 protein: CASRSIDRATEAFF. The CDR3, as DNA: TGTGCCAGCAGATCCATCGACAGGGCCACTGAAGCTTTCTTT.

The rearrangement links TRBV11-3 to TRBJ2-3, with 8 bases fitting TRBD2. V lost 0 bases to trimming and J lost 0 bases; unmatched junction nucleotides: 8. This CDR3 has 18 amino acids. Germline CDR1 SGHNT, CDR2 YENEEA. The CDR3 DNA reads as TGTGCCAGCAGCTTAGATAATTGGCGGGAGGCTAGCACAGATACGCAGTATTTT. It encodes CASSLDNWREASTDTQYF. The full variable domain, rest sourced from reference TRBV11-3 and TRBJ2-3, is EAGVVQSPRYKIIEKKQPVAFWCNPISGHNTLYWYLQNLGQGPELLIRYENEEAVDDSQLPKDRFSAERLKGVDSTLKIQPAELGDSAVYLCASSLDNWREASTDTQYFGPGTRLTVL.

CDR3: CASSYATGGSDSPLHF. DNA for the CDR3: TGCGCCAGCAGCTATGCCACAGGGGGCTCGGATTCACCCCTCCACTTT. The chain links TRBV5-1 to TRBJ1-6; TRBD1 aligns across 9 bases. Germline V gene data show CDR1 as SGHRS and CDR2 as YFSETQ. The junction had 9 bases not matched to a gene; V was cut back by 3 bases and J by 8 bases. The CDR3 consists of 16 residues.